Each of the 15 T cell receptor beta chains below was sequenced from the same sample in a study of T cell responses to AZD1222 COVID-19 vaccine. Using immunoSEQ multiplex PCR, the repertoire was profiled, and TCRdb retains in-frame clones only, with some absent. The data show approximately 140,000 clones, around 93% seen once. The source was peripheral blood, collected on day 0 of AZD1222 vaccination. These receptors originate from an adult in good health.

CDR3 in DNA: TGCGCCAGCAGCTTAGCCCCGAATCAGCCCCAGCATTTT. Translating gives CASSLAPNQPQHF. The V gene is TRBV5-1, the J gene TRBJ1-5, with D unresolved. CDR3 length: 13 amino acids. The germline V gene has CDR1 SGHRS and CDR2 YFSETQ. Trimming stripped 2 bases from V and 4 bases from J, with 7 bases between.

V gene TRBV28 combines with J gene TRBJ2-1; 10 nucleotides agree with TRBD2. Germline V gene lookup returns CDR1 MDHEN and CDR2 SYDVKM. Trimming at V came to 6 bases and at J to 4 bases, leaving 6 bases not matched to a gene. This CDR3 has 15 residues. The CDR3 protein is CASRGELAGYNEQFF. The DNA of the CDR3 is TGTGCCAGCAGGGGGGAACTAGCGGGGTACAATGAGCAGTTCTTC.

The V gene is TRBV27, the J gene TRBJ2-2; maybe TRBD1 (6 bases). The germline V gene has CDR1 MNHEY and CDR2 SMNVEV (reference sequence). The CDR3 has 16 amino acids. V shed 3 bases and J shed 6 bases, with 17 bases lying between them. The CDR3 reads CASSFIRPEGAGELFF. CDR3 bases: TGTGCCAGCAGTTTTATCCGGCCCGAGGGGGCCGGGGAGCTGTTTTTT.

The chain couples TRBV2 to TRBJ1-3, with D hard to call. The germline V gene encodes CDR1 SNHLY and CDR2 FYNNEI. The CDR3 is 13 amino acids. The ends were cut back, 2 bases at V and 3 bases at J, with 5 bases in the middle. The CDR3 coding sequence is TGTGCCAGCAGTGAACAGGATGGAAACACCATATATTTT. Translation: CASSEQDGNTIYF. The complete variable domain, with remaining parts taken from reference TRBV2 and TRBJ1-3, reads EPEVTQTPSHQVTQMGQEVILRCVPISNHLYFYWYRQILGQKVEFLVSFYNNEISEKSEIFDDQFSVERPDGSNFTLKIRSTKLEDSAMYFCASSEQDGNTIYFGEGSWLTVV.

The chain links TRBV19 to TRBJ2-7; D may be TRBD1 or TRBD2 (6 bases each). This CDR3 region has 14 residues. The germline V and J ends were trimmed by 3 bases and 2 bases, with 11 bases remaining between them. Germline assignment: CDR1 LNHDA and CDR2 SQIVND (reference sequence). The DNA of the CDR3 is TGTGCCAGTAGTATTCGGGGGCGCCCCTACGAGCAGTACTTC. Its translation: CASSIRGRPYEQYF.

This chain joins TRBV28 and TRBJ1-2; a possible D gene is TRBD1 (6 bases). V was shortened by 2 bases and J by 2 bases, with 12 bases between the two germline ends. Germline values: CDR1 MDHEN, CDR2 SYDVKM. This CDR3 spans 15 amino acids. The CDR3 is CASSLGRGLNYGYTF. In DNA form, the CDR3 reads TGTGCCAGCAGTTTAGGCAGGGGACTGAACTATGGCTACACCTTC.

The genes are TRBV4-3 and TRBJ1-2, with no clear D. The V gene's germline CDR1 is LGHNA and CDR2 YSLEER. V lost 4 bases to trimming and J lost 8 bases, with 14 bases between them. The CDR3 length is 13 residues. DNA for the CDR3: TGCGCCAGCAGCCCCCGGGAGGATGTCGGCTACACCTTC. It translates to CASSPREDVGYTF.

CDR3 residues: CASSVQAVDTQYF. CDR3 sequence (DNA): TGTGCCAGCAGTGTCCAGGCGGTAGATACGCAGTATTTT. This chain links TRBV6-4 with TRBJ2-3, with D unresolved. The CDR3 extends over 13 amino acids. The germline V gene encodes CDR1 MRHNA and CDR2 SNTAGT. Trimming removed 4 bases from V and 5 bases from J, with 10 bases in between.

The chain recombines TRBV23-1 with TRBJ2-3; weak D call: TRBD1 (6 bases). TRBV23-1 is given ORF status, its function remaining uncertain. V was pared by 6 bases and J by 1 base, with 17 bases between. The CDR3 covers 16 residues. DNA of the CDR3: TGCGCCAGCAGCGTAGCACACGGACAGCGCACAGATACGCAGTATTTT. Translating gives CASSVAHGQRTDTQYF.

This clone turned up a few times. This chain connects TRBV5-6 to TRBJ2-7; unclear D gene. This CDR3 has 11 residues. In germline, CDR1 is SGHDT, CDR2 YYEEEE. Trimming removed 4 bases at V and 0 bases at J, with 2 bases between. The CDR3 bases are TGTGCCAGCAGCGCCTCCTACGAGCAGTACTTC. It translates to CASSASYEQYF. Variable domain in full (rest from reference TRBV5-6 and TRBJ2-7): DAGVTQSPTHLIKTRGQQVTLRCSPKSGHDTVSWYQQALGQGPQFIFQYYEEEERQRGNFPDRFSGHQFPNYSSELNVNALLLGDSALYLCASSASYEQYFGPGTRLTVT.

The rearrangement uses TRBV5-1 and TRBJ2-7, with 8 bases that match TRBD1. V lost 4 bases and J lost 9; bases outside the gene matches: 9. There are 13 residues in the CDR3. From germline, CDR1 is SGHRS and CDR2 YFSETQ. The CDR3 nucleotides read TGCGCCAGCAGCCCAGGGGGCGGGTTTGGGCAGTACTTC. It yields the protein CASSPGGGFGQYF.

The rearrangement uses TRBV5-4 and TRBJ1-2; the match to TRBD1 covers 10 bases. CDR1 is SGHNT, CDR2 YYREEE, per germline (reference sequence). The CDR3 length is 16 residues. V lost 2 bases, J lost 6 bases, and 10 bases stayed unmatched. The CDR3 is CASSFKAGTGEHGYTF. In DNA form, the CDR3 reads TGTGCCAGCAGCTTCAAGGCCGGGACAGGGGAACATGGCTACACCTTC.

The chain joins TRBV7-3 to TRBJ2-5; TRBD1 agrees at 9 bases. Losses at the gene ends were 5 bases for V and 7 bases for J; bases not matched to a gene: 8. This CDR3 region has 14 residues. The germline V gene encodes CDR1 SGHTA and CDR2 FQGTGA. CDR3: CASSPGQGLGTQYF. The DNA of the CDR3 is TGTGCCAGCAGCCCGGGACAGGGACTGGGGACCCAGTACTTC.

V is TRBV27 and J is TRBJ1-2; 7 bases agree with TRBD1. V trimming: 6 bases; J trimming: 8 bases; junction bases outside the gene matches: 12. The CDR3 consists of 14 residues. Per the germline V gene, CDR1 is MNHEY and CDR2 is SMNVEV (reference sequence). The CDR3 nucleotides read TGTGCCAGCAGCCCACGACAGGGAATAAGCGGCTACACCTTC. This translates into CASSPRQGISGYTF.

The V and J genes are TRBV13 and TRBJ2-2; D may be TRBD1 or TRBD2 (6 bases each). This CDR3 comprises 12 residues. V lost 9 bases and J 3 bases, leaving 8 bases between the germline ends. Germline CDR1 PRHDT, CDR2 FYEKMQ (reference sequence). The CDR3 loop reads CARGGDTGELFF. CDR3 DNA: TGTGCCAGGGGGGGCGACACCGGGGAGCTGTTTTTT.